The following is a TCR beta chain sequence with its context. It has no known antigen specificity. No quality values exist for individual bases; no much larger clone is one base distant. The source of the sample is a study of cytomegalovirus exposure and HLA in healthy donors (dated by TCRdb to about 2017). Turning to the overall study: In an earlier analysis of fewer than 750 of the donors, roughly 300 Gb of sequence data and approximately 120 million unique TCR beta sequences from 150 million to 200 million T cells were reported. A later analysis re-examined previously published TCR beta repertoires from just over 650 donors and added high-resolution HLA genotyping to investigate patterns of TCR occurrence. Around 300 gigabases of sequencing data and roughly 90 million unique TCR sequences were included in an early release covering roughly 600 HLA-typed donors. Among around 400 genotyped donors of the cohort, an average of around 250,000 unique TCR beta nucleotide sequences was sequenced per donor, of which about 19% were non-productive. Genome-wide SNP genotypes for about 60% of the roughly 670 donors were used in a later genetic analysis, which treated that subset as a discovery cohort. In addition to the first cohort of 500 to 850 subjects, a separate validation cohort of 120 different subjects was used. The number of donors typed differed by locus, with 629-630 for A, B, C, DRB1 and DQB1, more than 500 for DQA1, about 610 for DPA1, and roughly 450 for DPB1. HLA typing included class I and class II loci at four-digit resolution. The study combined high-throughput TCR immunosequencing, statistical association of individual TCRs with disease status, and machine learning to predict cytomegalovirus infection status. The later analysis used no new phenotypic data to find candidate immune exposures, relying instead on TCR beta sequences and their occurrence across donors. Alongside the repertoire data, information on donor age, sex, ethnicity and CMV serostatus was compiled. Of the 300 to 400 genotyped donors, about 80% fell in the genetic ancestry cluster associated with self-reported Caucasian donors. The study aimed to test whether signatures of past pathogen exposure could be identified by cataloging public T cell receptors. Every discovery cohort repertoire had been produced on one sequencing platform. About 5 DR-DQ haplotypes were handled as single units for association and clustering, since linkage in the cohort was strong. An earlier analysis of several hundred of the donors applied high-throughput TCR beta sequencing to assess whether each TCR beta V gene segment acted as functional or pseudogenic. The T cell repertoires of around 730 subjects were profiled by immunosequencing and related to cytomegalovirus serostatus. What the work shows at the level of the full study, not this receptor alone: In a later analysis, TCR association rates were found to vary across HLA loci, with the most associated TCRs seen for DRB1 alleles and the fewest for HLA-C alleles. In both the original and validation cohorts, the classifier was reported to diagnose cytomegalovirus status with high specificity and sensitivity. Sequencing depth was assumed to be roughly uniform across donors in the presence/absence analyses, though that assumption may not hold. In a later analysis, most CMV-associated TCR beta chains were found to appear HLA-restricted, with HLA associations seemingly driven largely by CMV exposure. Most TCR sequences were observed very rarely across donors, whereas some public TCRs were present in many individuals. Some IMGT-functional V segments, including TRBV6-2 and TRBV6-3, could not be told apart with the 87-base-pair reads, so those segments were excluded. Because HLA typing was missing for some donors at each locus, association tests included only the typed subset. A few of the identified cytomegalovirus-associated TCR beta chains were confirmed in vitro to be specific for cytomegalovirus antigens. A later genetic analysis associated a missense DCLRE1C variant with V-gene and J-gene trimming of TCR beta chains, and an independent cohort replicated the association. A cluster of highly shared sequence variants was judged likely to represent a technical artifact of the sequencing pipeline. A later analysis associated about 18,000 TCR beta sequences with specific HLA alleles at a false discovery rate of 0.05. According to a later genetic analysis, donors in an Asian-associated ancestry cluster had fewer N-insertions in productive TCRs than the approximately 700-donor mean. Only TCR beta chains were sequenced in this cohort, and the absence of alpha or paired-chain data limited detectable features. The authors suggested that the approach could potentially be extended to other disease states and immunological phenotypes. In a later analysis, HLA-associated TCR beta chains showed more clonal expansion and lower generation probabilities than non-associated chains that were equally common. Roughly 17 rarely observed V segments, including chromosome 9 orphons, were excluded from the earlier analysis of several hundred of the donors because counts were too low. When HLA alleles, especially DR and DQ, strongly co-occurred, TCR associations were difficult to assign to individual alleles. The study listed approximately 160 TCR beta chains as associated with cytomegalovirus. Correlated functional status among segregating V segments might be attributable to linkage disequilibrium, but an unknown experimental factor could not be ruled out. The only immune exposure information available for the cohort was CMV serostatus. Broadly in line with IMGT annotations, most TCR beta V segments showed up in productive rearrangements about 90% or about 30% of the time in an earlier analysis of approximately 640 of the donors. A further reported finding was that TCR beta sequences accurately predicted the HLA-A and HLA-B alleles for most subjects in the first cohort. Several of the top co-occurrence clusters appeared to be linked to parvovirus B19, influenza, CMV and Epstein-Barr virus, according to a later analysis.

V is pared back by 4 bases and J by 0 bases, with 11 bases lying between the germline termini. The CDR3 contains 14 residues, cysteine and phenylalanine counted. The read is trimmed to its CDR3 DNA, 42 bases read in frame from base 1. From a lookup of the germline V gene, CDR1 and CDR2 are SGHRS and YFSETQ. The cohort was made up of 500 to 850 healthy bone marrow donors. All cohort members were sampled while nominally healthy, although unrecorded immune exposures were likely present. The donor tested CMV seropositive, placing the donor among the 250 to 350 seropositive members of the cohort. A peripheral blood sample was collected from each donor, and TCR beta sequencing was performed on peripheral blood mononuclear cells. Genomic DNA was extracted from the blood cell samples with the Qiagen DNeasy Blood Extraction Kit. Library prep was done by the immunoSEQ multiplex PCR assay. For the multiplex PCR, a mixture combining 60 forward primers for TCR Vbeta segments and 13 reverse primers for TCR Jbeta segments was used. The CDR3 region of rearranged TCR beta genes was amplified from genomic DNA with a multiplex PCR assay. The amplified TCR beta libraries were sequenced on the Illumina HiSeq System as 87-base-pair reads. On the study's bioinformatics: A later analysis counted approximately 76 million unique TCR beta chains across the 666 repertoires, and some 11 million of these chains were shared by at least two donors. A nearest-neighbor algorithm error-corrected the raw reads and collapsed the reads into unique sequences, merging closely related sequences to remove PCR and sequencing errors. Alignment of CDR3 sequences to IMGT reference sequences was used to assign V, D and J gene segments. Each retained sequence needed at least a six-nucleotide match to both a V gene segment and a J gene segment. A rearrangement counted as productive if the CDR3 had no stop codons and remained in frame with V and J, and every other rearrangement counted as non-productive. CDR3 was defined according to IMGT convention as the region running from the second conserved V-encoded cysteine to the conserved J-encoded phenylalanine. The earlier analysis of about 590 of the donors excluded sequences that lacked an unambiguous match to a single V gene segment. In an earlier analysis of almost 600 of the donors, a V segment was called functional when productive rearrangements were above 56.7%, and segregating when the standard deviation between donors exceeded 5%. A statistical classification framework was built for diagnosing cytomegalovirus status from the catalog of TCR beta chain sequences. A later analysis assigned V and J genes by comparing TCR nucleotide sequences with IMGT/GENE-DB human TR gene sequences. In a later analysis, CDR3 sequences and most-parsimonious VDJ recombination scenarios were assigned using the TCRdist pipeline. A later analysis defined each TCR beta chain by its CDR3 amino acid sequence plus V-gene family, and excluded reads lacking a unique V-gene family. A later analysis removed 500 to 650 highly shared, low-generation-probability nucleotide sequences to deal with suspected cross-contamination and a sequencing artifact. A later analysis calculated a clonal expansion index for each public chain from normalized within-repertoire ranks of inferred template counts. Generation probabilities in a later analysis came from a VDJ recombination model fitted to out-of-frame rearrangements, and those results were checked against IGoR. In a later analysis, TCR-TCR, TCR-HLA and TCR-CMV co-occurrence was scored with hypergeometric tests, and a repertoire-size bias correction was applied to TCR pairs. False discovery rates were estimated in a later analysis by permuting HLA or CMV assignments 20 times. In a later analysis, co-occurring TCRs were grouped with DBSCAN, and TCRdist sequence similarity was added when clustering was performed within HLA-allele-positive subsets. Repertoires with fewer than 30,000 or more than 120,000 public chains, plus five repertoires with anomalous nucleotide sharing, were excluded from co-occurrence clustering. TCRdb holds this immuneACCESS table with in-frame rearrangements only. Some clones are missing; in checked studies, unresolved V genes explain under half, and the rest has no known cause. Clone size and the V and J calls come from that table; the DNA yielded D and trimming. The sample contains about 140,000 clones, around four fifths of them found a single time. 1% to 1.5% of the sample comes from the top ten.

This TCR came from a male donor in good health and CMV-seropositive. Specimen: PBMCs. The chain was built from TRBV5-1 and TRBJ2-7; 7 matching bases give a weak D call of TRBD1. CDR3 protein: CASSAGTASYEQYF. The nucleotide sequence reads TGCGCCAGCAGCGCGGGGACAGCCTCCTACGAGCAGTACTTC.